The sequence of this TCR beta chain was determined in a study of blood T cell repertoires in COVID-19. Source study methods: Reference gene primer amplification in the assay estimated nucleated cell counts. Here immunoSEQ multiplex PCR was the method, and the copy in TCRdb shows in-frame clones only, minus some. The DNA was the basis for D and trimming; V, J and clone size are from that table. Of about 270,000 clones listed, approximately 86% are singletons. Germline V lookup: CDR1 SEHNR, CDR2 FQNEAQ (reference sequence). Trimming left V 3 bases short and J 7 bases short, with 12 bases between. There are 14 residues in the CDR3.

The TCR originated in an older woman who had recovered from COVID-19. Sequencing was performed on peripheral blood. The chain recombines TRBV7-9 with TRBJ1-4, with D unclear. In nucleotides, the CDR3 is TGTGCCAGCAGCTTCGCGGGGAGAGGTGAAAAACTGTTTTTT. This sequence encodes CASSFAGRGEKLFF.